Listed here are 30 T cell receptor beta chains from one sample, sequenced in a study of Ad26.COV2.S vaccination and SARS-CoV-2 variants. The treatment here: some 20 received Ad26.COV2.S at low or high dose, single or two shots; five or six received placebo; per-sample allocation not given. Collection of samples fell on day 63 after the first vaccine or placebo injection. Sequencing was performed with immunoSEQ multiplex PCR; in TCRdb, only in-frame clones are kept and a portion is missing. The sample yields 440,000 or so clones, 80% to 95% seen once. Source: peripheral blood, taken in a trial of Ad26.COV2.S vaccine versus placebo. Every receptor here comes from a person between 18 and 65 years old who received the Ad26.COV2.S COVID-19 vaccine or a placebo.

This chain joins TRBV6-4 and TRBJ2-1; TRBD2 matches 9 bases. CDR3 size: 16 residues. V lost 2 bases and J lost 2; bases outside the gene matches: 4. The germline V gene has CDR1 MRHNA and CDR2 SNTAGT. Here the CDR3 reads CASSDRGGAPYNEQFF. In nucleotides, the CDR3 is TGTGCCAGCAGTGACCGCGGGGGGGCCCCCTACAATGAGCAGTTCTTC.

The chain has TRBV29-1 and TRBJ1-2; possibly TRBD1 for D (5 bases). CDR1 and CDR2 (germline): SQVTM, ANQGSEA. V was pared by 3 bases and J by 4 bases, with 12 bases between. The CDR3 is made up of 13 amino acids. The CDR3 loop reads CSVDAQGFYGYTF. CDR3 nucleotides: TGCAGCGTTGACGCGCAGGGTTTCTATGGCTACACCTTC.

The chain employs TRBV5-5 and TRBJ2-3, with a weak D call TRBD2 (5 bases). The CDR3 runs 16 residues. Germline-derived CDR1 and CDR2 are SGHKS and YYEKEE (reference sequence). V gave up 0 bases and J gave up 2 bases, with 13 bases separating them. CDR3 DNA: TGTGCCAGCAGCTTGGCCCGCGGGCCAAACACAGATACGCAGTATTTT. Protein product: CASSLARGPNTDTQYF. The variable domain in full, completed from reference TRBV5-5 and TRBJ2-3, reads DAGVTQSPTHLIKTRGQQVTLRCSPISGHKSVSWYQQVLGQGPQFIFQYYEKEERGRGNFPDRFSARQFPNYSSELNVNALLLGDSALYLCASSLARGPNTDTQYFGPGTRLTVL.

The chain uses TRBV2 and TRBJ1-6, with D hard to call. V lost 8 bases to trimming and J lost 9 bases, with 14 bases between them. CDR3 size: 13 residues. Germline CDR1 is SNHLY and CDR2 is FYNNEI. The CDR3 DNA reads TGTGCCAGCCAGAGGGTCGATAGTTCACCCCTCCACTTT. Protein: CASQRVDSSPLHF. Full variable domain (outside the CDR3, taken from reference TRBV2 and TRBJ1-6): EPEVTQTPSHQVTQMGQEVILRCVPISNHLYFYWYRQILGQKVEFLVSFYNNEISEKSEIFDDQFSVERPDGSNFTLKIRSTKLEDSAMYFCASQRVDSSPLHFGNGTRLTVT.

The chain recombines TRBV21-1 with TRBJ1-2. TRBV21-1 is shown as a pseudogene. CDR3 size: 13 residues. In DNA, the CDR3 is TGTGCCAGCAGATACCCGGGAAACTATGGCTACACCTTC. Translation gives CASRYPGNYGYTF.

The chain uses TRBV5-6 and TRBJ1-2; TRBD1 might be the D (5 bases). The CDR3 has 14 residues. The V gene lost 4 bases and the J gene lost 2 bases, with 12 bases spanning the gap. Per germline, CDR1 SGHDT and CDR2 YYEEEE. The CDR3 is CASSRDRNNYGYTF. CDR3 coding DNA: TGTGCCAGCAGCCGGGACCGAAACAACTATGGCTACACCTTC.

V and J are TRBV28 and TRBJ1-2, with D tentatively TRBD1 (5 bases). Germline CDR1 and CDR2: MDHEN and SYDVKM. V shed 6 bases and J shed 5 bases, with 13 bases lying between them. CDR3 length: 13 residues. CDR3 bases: TGTGCCAGCAGCCCAGGGAGGGTTTATGGCTACACCTTC. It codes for CASSPGRVYGYTF.

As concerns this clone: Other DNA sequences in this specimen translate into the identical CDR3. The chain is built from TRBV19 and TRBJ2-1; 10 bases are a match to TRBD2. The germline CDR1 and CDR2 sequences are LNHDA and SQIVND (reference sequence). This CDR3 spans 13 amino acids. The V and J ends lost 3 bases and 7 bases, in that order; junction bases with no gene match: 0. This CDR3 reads CASSMGLANEQFF. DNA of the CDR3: TGTGCCAGTAGTATGGGACTAGCGAATGAGCAGTTCTTC.

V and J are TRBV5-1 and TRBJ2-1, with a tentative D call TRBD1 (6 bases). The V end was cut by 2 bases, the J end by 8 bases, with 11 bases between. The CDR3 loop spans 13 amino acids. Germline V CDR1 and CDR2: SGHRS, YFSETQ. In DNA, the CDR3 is TGCGCCAGCAGCTTAGGGGGTGGCGATGAGCAGTTCTTC. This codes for CASSLGGGDEQFF.

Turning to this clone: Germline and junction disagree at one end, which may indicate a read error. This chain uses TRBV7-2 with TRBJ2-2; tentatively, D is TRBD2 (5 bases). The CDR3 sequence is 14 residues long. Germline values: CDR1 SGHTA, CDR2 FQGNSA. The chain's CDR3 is CASSLARNTGELLF. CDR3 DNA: TGTGCCAGCAGCTTAGCCCGGAACACCGGGGAGCTGCTTTTT.

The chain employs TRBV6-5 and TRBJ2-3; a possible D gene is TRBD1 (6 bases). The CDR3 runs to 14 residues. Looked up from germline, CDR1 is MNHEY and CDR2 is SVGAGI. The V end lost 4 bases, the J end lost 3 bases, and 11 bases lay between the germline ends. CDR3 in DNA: TGTGCCAGCAGTTCACTGGGGGCTACAGATACGCAGTATTTT. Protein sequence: CASSSLGATDTQYF.

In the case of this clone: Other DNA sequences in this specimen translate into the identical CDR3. CDR3 bases: TGCGCCAGCAGCCCTCTAGCGGGGGGATACAATGAGCAGTTCTTC. Encoded protein: CASSPLAGGYNEQFF. The chain combines TRBV5-1 with TRBJ2-1; TRBD2 agrees at 11 bases. The CDR3 is 15 residues long. Looked up from germline, CDR1 is SGHRS and CDR2 is YFSETQ. Losses at the gene ends were 4 bases for V and 4 bases for J; bases not matched to a gene: 4.

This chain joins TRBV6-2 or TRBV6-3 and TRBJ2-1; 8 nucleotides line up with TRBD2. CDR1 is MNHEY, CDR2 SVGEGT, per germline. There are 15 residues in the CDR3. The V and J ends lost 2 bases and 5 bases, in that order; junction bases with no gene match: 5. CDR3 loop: CASSYLSGSNNEQFF. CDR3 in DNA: TGTGCCAGCAGTTACCTAAGCGGGAGTAACAATGAGCAGTTCTTC.

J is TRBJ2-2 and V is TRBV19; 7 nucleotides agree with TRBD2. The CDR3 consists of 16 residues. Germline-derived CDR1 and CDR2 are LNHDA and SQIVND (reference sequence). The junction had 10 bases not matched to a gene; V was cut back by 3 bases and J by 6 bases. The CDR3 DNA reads TGTGCCAGTAGTATTTCCGGGCGGGGAGGGCCCGGGGAGCTGTTTTTT. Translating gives CASSISGRGGPGELFF.

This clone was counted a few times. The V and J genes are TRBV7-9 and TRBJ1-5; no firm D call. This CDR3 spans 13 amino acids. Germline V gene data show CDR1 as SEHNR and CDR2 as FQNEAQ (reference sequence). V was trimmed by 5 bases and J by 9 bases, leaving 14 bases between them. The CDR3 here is CASSDRRDWPQHF. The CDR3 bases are TGTGCCAGCAGCGATAGACGAGATTGGCCCCAGCATTTT.

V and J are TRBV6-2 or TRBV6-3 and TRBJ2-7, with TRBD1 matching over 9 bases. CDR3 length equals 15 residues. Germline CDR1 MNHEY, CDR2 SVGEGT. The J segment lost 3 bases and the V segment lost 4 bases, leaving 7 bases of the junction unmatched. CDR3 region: CASSSRDRASYEQYF. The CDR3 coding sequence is TGTGCCAGCAGTTCGCGGGACAGGGCTAGCTACGAGCAGTACTTC.

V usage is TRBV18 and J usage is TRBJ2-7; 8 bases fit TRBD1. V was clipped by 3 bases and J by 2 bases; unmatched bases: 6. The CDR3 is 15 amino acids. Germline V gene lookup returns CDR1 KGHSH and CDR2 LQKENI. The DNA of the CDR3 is TGTGCCAGCTCACCGGGCCGGGACAGGACCTACGAGCAGTACTTC. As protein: CASSPGRDRTYEQYF.

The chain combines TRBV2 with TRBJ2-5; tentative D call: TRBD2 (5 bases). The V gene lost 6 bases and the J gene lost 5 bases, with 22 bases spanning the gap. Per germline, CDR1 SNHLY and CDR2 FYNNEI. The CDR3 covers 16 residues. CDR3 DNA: TGTGCCAGCAGAACCAGAAGCGGTTTATATTTCGAGACCCAGTACTTC. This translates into CASRTRSGLYFETQYF. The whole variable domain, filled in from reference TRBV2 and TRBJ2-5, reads EPEVTQTPSHQVTQMGQEVILRCVPISNHLYFYWYRQILGQKVEFLVSFYNNEISEKSEIFDDQFSVERPDGSNFTLKIRSTKLEDSAMYFCASRTRSGLYFETQYFGPGTRLLVL.

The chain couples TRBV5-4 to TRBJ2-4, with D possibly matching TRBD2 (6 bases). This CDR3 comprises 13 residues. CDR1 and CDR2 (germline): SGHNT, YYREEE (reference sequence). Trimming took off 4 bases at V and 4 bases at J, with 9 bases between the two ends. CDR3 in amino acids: CASSLGLKNIQYF. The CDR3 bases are TGTGCCAGCAGCCTGGGACTTAAAAACATTCAGTACTTC.

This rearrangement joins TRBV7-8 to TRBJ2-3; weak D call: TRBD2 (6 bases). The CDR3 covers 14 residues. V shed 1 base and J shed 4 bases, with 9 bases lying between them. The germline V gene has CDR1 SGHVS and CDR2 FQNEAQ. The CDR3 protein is CASSLDWEADTQYF. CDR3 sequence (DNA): TGTGCCAGCAGCTTAGACTGGGAGGCAGATACGCAGTATTTT. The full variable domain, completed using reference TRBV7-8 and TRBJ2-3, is GAGVSQSPRYKVAKRGQDVALRCDPISGHVSLFWYQQALGQGPEFLTYFQNEAQLDKSGLPSDRFFAERPEGSVSTLKIQRTQQEDSAVYLCASSLDWEADTQYFGPGTRLTVL.

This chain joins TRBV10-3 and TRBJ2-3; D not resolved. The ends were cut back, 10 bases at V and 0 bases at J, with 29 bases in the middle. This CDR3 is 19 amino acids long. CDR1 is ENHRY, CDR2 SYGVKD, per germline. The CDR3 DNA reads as TGTGCCACCCCCGGGCGATGTCGGAGCCCCTCCATTAGCACAGATACGCAGTATTTT. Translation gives CATPGRCRSPSISTDTQYF.

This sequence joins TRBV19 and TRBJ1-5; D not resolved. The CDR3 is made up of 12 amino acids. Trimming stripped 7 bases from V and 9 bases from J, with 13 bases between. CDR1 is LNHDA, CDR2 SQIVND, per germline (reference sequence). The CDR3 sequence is CASTPSRGPQHF. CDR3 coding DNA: TGTGCCAGTACCCCCTCCCGTGGGCCCCAGCATTTT.

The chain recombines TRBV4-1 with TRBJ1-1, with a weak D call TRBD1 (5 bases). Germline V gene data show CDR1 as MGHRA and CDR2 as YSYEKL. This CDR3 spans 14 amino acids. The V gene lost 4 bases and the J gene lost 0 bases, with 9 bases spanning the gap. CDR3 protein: CASSLGVMNTEAFF. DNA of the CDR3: TGCGCCAGCAGCCTGGGGGTGATGAACACTGAAGCTTTCTTT.

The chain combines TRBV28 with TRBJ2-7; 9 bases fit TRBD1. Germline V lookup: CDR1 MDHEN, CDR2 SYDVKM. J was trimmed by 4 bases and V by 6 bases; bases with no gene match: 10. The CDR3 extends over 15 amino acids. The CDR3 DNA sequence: TGTGCCAGCAGCCCCAGGACAGGGGAGTCTTACGAGCAGTACTTC. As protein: CASSPRTGESYEQYF.

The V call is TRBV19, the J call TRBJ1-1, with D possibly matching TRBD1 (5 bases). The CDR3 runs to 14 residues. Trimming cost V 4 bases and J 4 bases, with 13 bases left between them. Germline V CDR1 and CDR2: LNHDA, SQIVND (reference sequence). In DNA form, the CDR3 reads TGTGCCAGTAGTACAGTCCACCAGGGCACTGAAGCTTTCTTT. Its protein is CASSTVHQGTEAFF.

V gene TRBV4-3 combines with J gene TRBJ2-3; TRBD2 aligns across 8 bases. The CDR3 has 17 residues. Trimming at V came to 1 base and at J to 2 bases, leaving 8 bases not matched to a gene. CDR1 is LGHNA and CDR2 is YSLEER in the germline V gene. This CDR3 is CASSQVSGGGNTDTQYF. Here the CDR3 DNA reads TGCGCCAGCAGCCAAGTATCAGGCGGGGGGAACACAGATACGCAGTATTTT.

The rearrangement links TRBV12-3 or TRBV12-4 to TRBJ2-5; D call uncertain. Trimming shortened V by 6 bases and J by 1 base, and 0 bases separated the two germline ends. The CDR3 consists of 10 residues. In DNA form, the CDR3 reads TGTGCCAGCAGCCAAGAGACCCAGTACTTC. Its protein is CASSQETQYF.

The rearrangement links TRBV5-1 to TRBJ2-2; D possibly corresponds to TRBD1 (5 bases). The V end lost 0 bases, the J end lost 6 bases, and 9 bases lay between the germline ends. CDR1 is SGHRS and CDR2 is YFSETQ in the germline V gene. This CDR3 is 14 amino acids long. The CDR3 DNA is TGCGCCAGCAGCTTGGTTCAGGGATCCGGGGAGCTGTTTTTT. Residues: CASSLVQGSGELFF.

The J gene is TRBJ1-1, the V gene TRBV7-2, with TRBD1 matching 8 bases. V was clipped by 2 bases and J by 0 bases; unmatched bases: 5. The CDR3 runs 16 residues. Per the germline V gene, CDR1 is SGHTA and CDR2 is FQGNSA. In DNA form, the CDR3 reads TGTGCCAGCAGCTTATTCGGACAGGGAATGAACACTGAAGCTTTCTTT. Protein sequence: CASSLFGQGMNTEAFF.

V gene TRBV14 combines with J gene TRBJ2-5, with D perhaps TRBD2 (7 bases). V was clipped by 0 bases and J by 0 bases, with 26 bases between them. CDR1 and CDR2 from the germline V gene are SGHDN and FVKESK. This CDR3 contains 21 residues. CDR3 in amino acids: CASSQDLTGTPAGGYQETQYF. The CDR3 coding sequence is TGTGCCAGCAGCCAAGATCTGACCGGGACACCGGCCGGGGGGTACCAAGAGACCCAGTACTTC.